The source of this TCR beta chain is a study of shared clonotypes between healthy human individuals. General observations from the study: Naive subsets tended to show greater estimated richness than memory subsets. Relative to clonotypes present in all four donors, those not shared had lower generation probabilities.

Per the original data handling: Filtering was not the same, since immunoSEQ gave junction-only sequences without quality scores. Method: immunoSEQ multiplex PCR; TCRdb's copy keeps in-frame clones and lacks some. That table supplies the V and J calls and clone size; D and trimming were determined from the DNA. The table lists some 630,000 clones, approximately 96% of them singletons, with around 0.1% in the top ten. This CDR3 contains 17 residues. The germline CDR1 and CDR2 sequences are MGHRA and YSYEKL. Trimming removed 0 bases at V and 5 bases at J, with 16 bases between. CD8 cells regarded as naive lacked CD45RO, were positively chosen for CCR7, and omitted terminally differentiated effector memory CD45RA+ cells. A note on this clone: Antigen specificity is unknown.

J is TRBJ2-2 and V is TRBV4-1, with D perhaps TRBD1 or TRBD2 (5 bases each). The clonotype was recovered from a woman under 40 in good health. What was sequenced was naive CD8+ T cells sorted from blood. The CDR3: CASSQDLWAGSTGELFF. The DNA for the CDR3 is TGCGCCAGCAGCCAAGATTTGTGGGCAGGGAGTACCGGGGAGCTGTTTTTT.